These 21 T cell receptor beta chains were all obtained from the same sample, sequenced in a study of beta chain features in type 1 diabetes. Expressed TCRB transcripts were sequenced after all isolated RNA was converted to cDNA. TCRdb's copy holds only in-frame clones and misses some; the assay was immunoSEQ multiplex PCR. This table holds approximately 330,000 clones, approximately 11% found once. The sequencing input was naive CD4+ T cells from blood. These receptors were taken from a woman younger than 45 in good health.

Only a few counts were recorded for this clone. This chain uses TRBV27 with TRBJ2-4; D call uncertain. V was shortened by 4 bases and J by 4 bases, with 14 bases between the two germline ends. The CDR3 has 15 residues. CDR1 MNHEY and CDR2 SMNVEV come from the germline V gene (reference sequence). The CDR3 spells CASSSLSKAKNIQYF. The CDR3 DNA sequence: TGTGCCAGCAGTTCCCTGAGTAAAGCGAAAAACATTCAGTACTTC.

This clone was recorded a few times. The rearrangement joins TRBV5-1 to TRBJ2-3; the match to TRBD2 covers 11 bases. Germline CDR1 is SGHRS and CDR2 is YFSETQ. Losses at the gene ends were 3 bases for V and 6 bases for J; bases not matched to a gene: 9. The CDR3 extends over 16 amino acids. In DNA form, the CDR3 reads TGCGCCAGCAGCTCACGGACTAGCGGGTCTGGGGATACGCAGTATTTT. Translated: CASSSRTSGSGDTQYF.

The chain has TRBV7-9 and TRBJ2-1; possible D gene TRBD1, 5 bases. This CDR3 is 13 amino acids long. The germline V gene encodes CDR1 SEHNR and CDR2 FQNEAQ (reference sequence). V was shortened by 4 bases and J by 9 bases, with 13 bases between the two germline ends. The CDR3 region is CASSYPDTPEQFF. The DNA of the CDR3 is TGTGCCAGCAGCTACCCGGACACTCCTGAGCAGTTCTTC. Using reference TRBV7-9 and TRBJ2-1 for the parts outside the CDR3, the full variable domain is DTGVSQNPRHKITKRGQNVTFRCDPISEHNRLYWYRQTLGQGPEFLTYFQNEAQLEKSRLLSDRFSAERPKGSFSTLEIQRTEQGDSAMYLCASSYPDTPEQFFGPGTRLTVL.

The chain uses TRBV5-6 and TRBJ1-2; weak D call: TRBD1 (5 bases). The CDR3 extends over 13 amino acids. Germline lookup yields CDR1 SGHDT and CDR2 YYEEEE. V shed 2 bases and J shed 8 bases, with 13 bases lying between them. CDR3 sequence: CASSLDFYRGYTF. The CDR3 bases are TGTGCCAGCAGCTTAGACTTTTACAGGGGCTACACCTTC.

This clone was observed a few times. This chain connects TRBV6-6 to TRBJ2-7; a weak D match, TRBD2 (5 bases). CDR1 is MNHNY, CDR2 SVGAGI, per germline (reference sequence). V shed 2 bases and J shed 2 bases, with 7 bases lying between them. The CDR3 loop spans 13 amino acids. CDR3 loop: CASSYSGAYEQYF. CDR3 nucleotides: TGTGCCAGCAGTTACAGCGGCGCCTACGAGCAGTACTTC.

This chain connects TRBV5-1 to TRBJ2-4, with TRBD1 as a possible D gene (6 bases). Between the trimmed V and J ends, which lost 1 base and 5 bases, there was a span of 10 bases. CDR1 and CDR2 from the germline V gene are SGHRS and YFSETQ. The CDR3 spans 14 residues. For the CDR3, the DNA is TGCGCCAGCAGCTTGCTAGGACAGCAAAACATTCAGTACTTC. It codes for CASSLLGQQNIQYF.

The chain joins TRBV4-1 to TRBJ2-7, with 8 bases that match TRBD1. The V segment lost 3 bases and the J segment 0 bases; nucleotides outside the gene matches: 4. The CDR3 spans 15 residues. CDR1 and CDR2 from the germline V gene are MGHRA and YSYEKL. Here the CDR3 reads CASSHPGQGSYEQYF. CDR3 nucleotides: TGCGCCAGCAGCCACCCCGGACAGGGCTCCTACGAGCAGTACTTC.

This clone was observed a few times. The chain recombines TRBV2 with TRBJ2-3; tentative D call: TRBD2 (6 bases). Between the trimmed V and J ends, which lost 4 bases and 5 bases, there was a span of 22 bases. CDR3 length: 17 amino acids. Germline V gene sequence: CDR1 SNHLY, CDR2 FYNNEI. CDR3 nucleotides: TGTGCCAGCAGTGGACCTACGAATAGCGGAGGGTTAGATACGCAGTATTTT. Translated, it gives CASSGPTNSGGLDTQYF.

CDR3 amino acids: CASTSPGGAYEQYF. The CDR3 DNA reads TGTGCCAGCACCTCCCCGGGGGGGGCCTACGAGCAGTACTTC. The J gene is TRBJ2-7, the V gene TRBV6-6, with 8 bases fitting TRBD2. Per germline, CDR1 MNHNY and CDR2 SVGAGI (reference sequence). Unmatched junction bases numbered 7, after V lost 7 bases and J lost 2 bases. The length of the CDR3 is 14 residues.

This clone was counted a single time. The CDR3 loop is CASNRGAYNEQFF. CDR3 DNA sequence: TGTGCCAGCAACCGGGGGGCGTACAATGAGCAGTTCTTC. The V gene is TRBV11-2, the J gene TRBJ2-1, with TRBD2 as a possible D gene (7 bases). This CDR3 spans 13 amino acids. The germline V gene has CDR1 SGHAT and CDR2 FQNNGV. Trimming removed 7 bases at V and 4 bases at J, with 11 bases between. The full variable domain, completed using reference TRBV11-2 and TRBJ2-1, is EAGVAQSPRYKIIEKRQSVAFWCNPISGHATLYWYQQILGQGPKLLIQFQNNGVVDDSQLPKDRFSAERLKGVDSTLKIQPAKLEDSAVYLCASNRGAYNEQFFGPGTRLTVL.

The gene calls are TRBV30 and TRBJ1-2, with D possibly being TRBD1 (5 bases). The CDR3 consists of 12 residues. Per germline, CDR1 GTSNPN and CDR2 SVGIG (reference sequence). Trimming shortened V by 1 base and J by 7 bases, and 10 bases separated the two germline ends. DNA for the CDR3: TGTGCCTGGAGTGCAGGGAGGCGTGGCTACACCTTC. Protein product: CAWSAGRRGYTF.

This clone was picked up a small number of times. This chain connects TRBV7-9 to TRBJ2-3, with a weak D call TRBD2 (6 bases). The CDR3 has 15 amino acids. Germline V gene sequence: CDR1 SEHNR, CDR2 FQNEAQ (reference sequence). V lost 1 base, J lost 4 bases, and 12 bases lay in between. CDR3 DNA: TGTGCCAGCAGCTTAGACCGGGAGAATCCAGATACGCAGTATTTT. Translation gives CASSLDRENPDTQYF.

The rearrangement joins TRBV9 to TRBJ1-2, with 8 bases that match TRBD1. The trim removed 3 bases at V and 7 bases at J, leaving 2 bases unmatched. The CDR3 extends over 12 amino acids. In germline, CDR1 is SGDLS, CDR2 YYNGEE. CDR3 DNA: TGTGCCAGCAGCGGGACAGGGTTTGGCTACACCTTC. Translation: CASSGTGFGYTF.

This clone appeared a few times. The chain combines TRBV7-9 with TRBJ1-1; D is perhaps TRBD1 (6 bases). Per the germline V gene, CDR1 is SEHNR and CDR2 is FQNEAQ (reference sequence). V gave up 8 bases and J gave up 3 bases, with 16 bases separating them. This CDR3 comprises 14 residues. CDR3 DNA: TGTGCCAGCGCCGAACAGGGCATAGACACTGAAGCTTTCTTT. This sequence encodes CASAEQGIDTEAFF. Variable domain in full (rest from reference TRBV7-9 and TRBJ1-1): DTGVSQNPRHKITKRGQNVTFRCDPISEHNRLYWYRQTLGQGPEFLTYFQNEAQLEKSRLLSDRFSAERPKGSFSTLEIQRTEQGDSAMYLCASAEQGIDTEAFFGQGTRLTVV.

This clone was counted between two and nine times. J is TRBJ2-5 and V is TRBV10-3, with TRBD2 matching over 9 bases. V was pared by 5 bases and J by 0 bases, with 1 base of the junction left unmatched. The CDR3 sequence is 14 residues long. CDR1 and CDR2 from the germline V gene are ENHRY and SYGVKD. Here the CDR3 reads CAISRTSDQETQYF. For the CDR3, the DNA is TGTGCCATCAGTCGGACTAGCGACCAAGAGACCCAGTACTTC.

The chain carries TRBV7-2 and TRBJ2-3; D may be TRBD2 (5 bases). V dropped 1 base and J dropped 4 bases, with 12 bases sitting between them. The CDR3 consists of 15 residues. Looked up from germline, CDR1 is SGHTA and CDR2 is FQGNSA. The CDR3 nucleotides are TGTGCCAGCAGCTTAGTTACGGGAATGCCAGATACGCAGTATTTT. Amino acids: CASSLVTGMPDTQYF.

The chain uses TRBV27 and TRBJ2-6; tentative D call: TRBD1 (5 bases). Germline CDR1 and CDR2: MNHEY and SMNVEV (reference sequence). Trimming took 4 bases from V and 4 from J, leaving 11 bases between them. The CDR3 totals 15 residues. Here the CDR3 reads CASSSLGVGANVLTF. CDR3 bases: TGTGCCAGCAGTTCGTTAGGGGTAGGGGCCAACGTCCTGACTTTC. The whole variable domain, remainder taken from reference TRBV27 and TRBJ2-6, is EAQVTQNPRYLITVTGKKLTVTCSQNMNHEYMSWYRQDPGLGLRQIYYSMNVEVTDKGDVPEGYKVSRKEKRNFPLILESPSPNQTSLYFCASSSLGVGANVLTFGAGSRLTVL.

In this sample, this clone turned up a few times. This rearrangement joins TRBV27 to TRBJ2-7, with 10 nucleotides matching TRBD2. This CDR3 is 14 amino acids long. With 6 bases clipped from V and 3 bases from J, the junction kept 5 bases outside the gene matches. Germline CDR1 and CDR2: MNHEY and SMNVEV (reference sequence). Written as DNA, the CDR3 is TGTGCCAGCAGCCGAGCGGGAGGGCTCTACGAGCAGTACTTC. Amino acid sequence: CASSRAGGLYEQYF.

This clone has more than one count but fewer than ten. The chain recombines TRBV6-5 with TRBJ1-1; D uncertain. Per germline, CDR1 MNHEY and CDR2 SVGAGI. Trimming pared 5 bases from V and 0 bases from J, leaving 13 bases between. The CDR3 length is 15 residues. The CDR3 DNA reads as TGTGCCAGCAGTCAACATGCCAATCTGAACACTGAAGCTTTCTTT. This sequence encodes CASSQHANLNTEAFF.

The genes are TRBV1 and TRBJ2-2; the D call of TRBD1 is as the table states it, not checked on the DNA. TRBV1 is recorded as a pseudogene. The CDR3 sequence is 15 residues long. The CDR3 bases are TGCACCAGCAGCCAAGAGACAGAGACCACCGGGGAGCTGTTTTTT. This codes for CTSSQETETTGELFF.

The CDR3 region is CASSNREGTDTQYF. The CDR3 DNA is TGTGCCAGCAGTAACCGGGAGGGAACAGATACGCAGTATTTT. The V gene is TRBV25-1, the J gene TRBJ2-3; 8 positions match TRBD2. Germline V lookup: CDR1 MGHDK, CDR2 SYGVNS. V shed 5 bases and J 3 bases; nucleotides not matched to a gene: 4. This CDR3 spans 14 amino acids.